This record looks at one TCR beta chain sequence and its context. Its antigen is unknown. This sample is drawn from a study of shared clonotypes between healthy human individuals. CDR3 length equals 13 residues. Germline V CDR1 and CDR2: MNHEY, SMNVEV (reference sequence). V lost 3 bases to trimming and J lost 5 bases, with 10 bases between them. Overall study results and limits: Clonotypes which were not shared had lower generation probabilities than clonotypes that all four donors shared.

The assay was run at deep level. In the authors' workflow: ImmunoSEQ sequences covered only the junction and lacked quality scores; filtering therefore differed. The data were produced by immunoSEQ multiplex PCR, yet TCRdb's version contains in-frame clones alone and is incomplete. V and J calls plus clone size are reproduced from that table; the DNA served to infer D and trimming. The repertoire holds nearly 1 million clones, 76% seen once, with about 1.5% in the top ten. Sequencing was performed on memory CD4+ T cells sorted from blood. Subset defined: CD45RA-negative fraction. This chain links TRBV27 with TRBJ2-5; TRBD1 might be the D (6 bases). This receptor was taken from a man aged 18 to 29 in good health. The CDR3 is CASSLQGRETQYF. The CDR3 DNA reads TGTGCCAGCAGTTTGCAGGGGCGGGAGACCCAGTACTTC.